These 25 T cell receptor beta chains were sequenced from one sample in a study of T cell changes during pregnancy in multiple sclerosis. Only in-frame clones appear in the TCRdb table, and some are missing; sequencing was by immunoSEQ multiplex PCR. The table has 25,000 to 35,000 clones, 90% seen once. The specimen was CD8+ T cells from peripheral blood mononuclear cells, collected in the second trimester of pregnancy. Receptor source: a female donor with multiple sclerosis, enrolled in a pregnancy study.

The V gene is TRBV7-9, the J gene TRBJ2-7, with 9 positions matching TRBD2. CDR3 size: 15 residues. The V gene's germline CDR1 is SEHNR and CDR2 FQNEAQ (reference sequence). V gave up 4 bases and J gave up 6 bases; unmatched junction bases: 10. The CDR3 sequence is CASSSNSGRFREQYF. In nucleotides, the CDR3 is TGTGCCAGCAGCTCTAATAGCGGGAGATTCCGCGAGCAGTACTTC.

The chain is built from TRBV19 and TRBJ1-1; possible D gene TRBD1, 5 bases. Looked up from germline, CDR1 is LNHDA and CDR2 is SQIVND (reference sequence). The V gene lost 8 bases and the J gene lost 4 bases, with 8 bases spanning the gap. The CDR3 has 11 residues. CDR3 DNA: TGTGCCAGTTTTGACAGCACTGAAGCTTTCTTT. This sequence encodes CASFDSTEAFF.

This chain links TRBV9 with TRBJ2-1, with 12 bases identical to TRBD2. Germline V gives CDR1 SGDLS, CDR2 YYNGEE. CDR3 size: 17 residues. Losses at the gene ends were 4 bases for V and 5 bases for J; bases not matched to a gene: 10. CDR3 DNA: TGTGCCAGCAGCCACCGACTAGCGGGAGACGAAAACAATGAGCAGTTCTTC. Amino acids: CASSHRLAGDENNEQFF.

The chain joins TRBV4-1 to TRBJ2-1; tentatively, D is TRBD2 (6 bases). The CDR3 covers 15 residues. Germline CDR1 is MGHRA and CDR2 is YSYEKL. Trimming pared 3 bases from V and 7 bases from J, leaving 16 bases between. CDR3 region: CASSHVRGTLNEQFF. CDR3 coding DNA: TGCGCCAGCAGCCACGTACGTGGGACTTTAAATGAGCAGTTCTTC.

The chain links TRBV9 to TRBJ1-1, with D hard to call. The germline V and J ends were trimmed by 0 bases and 2 bases, with 8 bases remaining between them. Germline loops: CDR1 SGDLS, CDR2 YYNGEE. The CDR3 extends over 14 amino acids. CDR3 residues: CASSVGGSNTEAFF. In DNA form, the CDR3 reads TGTGCCAGCAGCGTAGGAGGGTCTAACACTGAAGCTTTCTTT.

The J gene is TRBJ2-1, the V gene TRBV21-1; the D segment call TRBD2 is taken from the table without a DNA check. TRBV21-1 is deemed a pseudogene. The CDR3 contains 17 residues. CDR3 loop: CASSKMTGGPECNEQFF. The CDR3 region has the DNA TGTGCCAGCAGCAAAATGACGGGAGGGCCAGAGTGCAATGAGCAGTTCTTC.

The chain combines TRBV4-1 with TRBJ1-2, with D unresolved. V gave up 0 bases and J gave up 4 bases, with 15 bases separating them. Per the germline V gene, CDR1 is MGHRA and CDR2 is YSYEKL. The CDR3 runs to 16 residues. The CDR3 reads CASSQEAALAFYGYTF. The CDR3 nucleotides are TGCGCCAGCAGCCAAGAAGCGGCGCTCGCCTTCTATGGCTACACCTTC.

The CDR3 here is CASSPSGGQYTGELFF. Here the CDR3 DNA reads TGTGCCAGCTCACCAAGCGGGGGCCAGTACACCGGGGAGCTGTTTTTT. The V gene is TRBV18, the J gene TRBJ2-2; TRBD2 matches at 8 bases. Losses at the gene ends were 2 bases for V and 3 bases for J; bases not matched to a gene: 5. The CDR3 is 16 amino acids. Germline V lookup: CDR1 KGHSH, CDR2 LQKENI.

This clone appeared a single time. V usage is TRBV4-1 and J usage is TRBJ2-5, with D unclear. The DNA end is more similar to TRBJ2-7, so the J call may be wrong. Germline V gene lookup returns CDR1 MGHRA and CDR2 YSYEKL. CDR3 length equals 14 residues. This CDR3 is CASSQEPGSYEQYF. The CDR3 bases are TGCGCCAGCAGCCAAGAACCCGGTTCCTACGAGCAGTACTTC.

The rearrangement uses TRBV6-6 and TRBJ2-2; 8 bases map to TRBD2. This CDR3 contains 15 residues. Trimming removed 4 bases from V and 6 bases from J; junction bases left unmatched: 7. Germline CDR1 is MNHNY and CDR2 is SVGAGI (reference sequence). In nucleotides, the CDR3 is TGTGCCAGCAGTTGGTCAGCGGGAGAGTCCGGGGAGCTGTTTTTT. This translates into CASSWSAGESGELFF.

The J gene is TRBJ2-1, the V gene TRBV10-3; possible D gene TRBD1, 6 bases. V was trimmed by 3 bases and J by 5 bases, leaving 11 bases between them. The CDR3 totals 14 residues. CDR1 is ENHRY, CDR2 SYGVKD, per germline. Written as DNA, the CDR3 is TGTGCCATCAGTGATTGGACAGTCAACAATGAGCAGTTCTTC. Translation gives CAISDWTVNNEQFF.

J is TRBJ2-3 and V is TRBV6-4, with D maybe TRBD2 (5 bases). Per germline, CDR1 MRHNA and CDR2 SNTAGT. The CDR3 has 14 amino acids. Between the trimmed V and J ends, which lost 2 bases and 4 bases, there was a span of 10 bases. The CDR3 DNA follows: TGTGCCAGCAGTGACCATCCGGGATCAGATACGCAGTATTTT. Encoded protein: CASSDHPGSDTQYF.

This chain connects TRBV28 to TRBJ1-5; D is possibly TRBD1 (5 bases). The CDR3 is 19 amino acids. The V gene lost 4 bases and the J gene lost 0 bases, with 22 bases spanning the gap. Germline-derived CDR1 and CDR2 are MDHEN and SYDVKM. The CDR3 protein is CASSSTGTLRAYSNQPQHF. Here the CDR3 DNA reads TGTGCCAGCAGTTCGACCGGGACTCTCCGGGCGTATAGCAATCAGCCCCAGCATTTT.

J is TRBJ2-1 and V is TRBV4-1; no definite D call. This CDR3 spans 13 amino acids. V was pared by 0 bases and J by 5 bases, with 5 bases between. Germline V gives CDR1 MGHRA, CDR2 YSYEKL. The CDR3 here is CASSQDSHNEQFF. The CDR3 DNA follows: TGCGCCAGCAGCCAAGATAGCCACAATGAGCAGTTCTTC.

The chain employs TRBV19 and TRBJ2-1; TRBD2 agrees at 11 bases. CDR1 is LNHDA, CDR2 SQIVND, per germline (reference sequence). CDR3 length equals 16 residues. V was clipped by 3 bases and J by 0 bases; unmatched bases: 1. The CDR3 spells CASSITSGSSYNEQFF. The CDR3 DNA sequence: TGTGCCAGTAGTATTACTAGCGGGAGCTCCTACAATGAGCAGTTCTTC.

The chain carries TRBV4-1 and TRBJ1-4; 7 positions agree with TRBD1. The germline gives CDR1 MGHRA, CDR2 YSYEKL. The ends lost 5 bases at V and 7 bases at J; junction bases unmatched: 7. CDR3 length equals 14 residues. CDR3 sequence (DNA): TGCGCCAGCAGCTACCAGACAGGGTCTGAAAAACTGTTTTTT. It yields the protein CASSYQTGSEKLFF.

V usage is TRBV27 and J usage is TRBJ2-7; D is unresolved. The V end lost 3 bases, the J end lost 1 base, and 7 bases lay between the germline ends. The CDR3 has 13 residues. From germline, CDR1 is MNHEY and CDR2 SMNVEV (reference sequence). Here the CDR3 reads CASSFRGSYEQYF. The CDR3 DNA reads TGTGCCAGCAGTTTCCGAGGTTCCTACGAGCAGTACTTC.

Points on this clone: Mismatch with germline at one junction end may stem from a read error. The chain employs TRBV2 and TRBJ1-4, with D possibly TRBD1 on 6 matching bases. The CDR3 is made up of 15 amino acids. The V gene's germline CDR1 is SNHLY and CDR2 FYNNEI. The CDR3 DNA is TGTGCCAGCAGCGATTCCGGGGGGGCGAATGTAAAACTGTTTTTT. Translation: CASSDSGGANVKLFF.

This sequence joins TRBV27 and TRBJ2-3; 9 bases fit TRBD2. In germline, CDR1 is MNHEY, CDR2 SMNVEV (reference sequence). The V gene end was trimmed by 3 bases and the J gene end by 0 bases; junction bases not matched to a gene: 4. The CDR3 has 16 amino acids. CDR3 protein: CASSFRLAASTDTQYF. CDR3 DNA: TGTGCCAGCAGTTTCCGACTAGCGGCTAGCACAGATACGCAGTATTTT.

This chain connects TRBV19 to TRBJ2-1, with a tentative D call TRBD1 (5 bases). The CDR3 has 15 amino acids. CDR1 LNHDA and CDR2 SQIVND come from the germline V gene (reference sequence). The germline V and J ends were trimmed by 1 base and 4 bases, with 11 bases remaining between them. The CDR3 DNA is TGTGCCAGTAGTATAGGACAGCCTCTTTACAATGAGCAGTTCTTC. It is translated as CASSIGQPLYNEQFF. The full variable domain, rest sourced from reference TRBV19 and TRBJ2-1, is DGGITQSPKYLFRKEGQNVTLSCEQNLNHDAMYWYRQDPGQGLRLIYYSQIVNDFQKGDIAEGYSVSREKKESFPLTVTSAQKNPTAFYLCASSIGQPLYNEQFFGPGTRLTVL.

The chain carries TRBV7-9 and TRBJ2-3; 9 bases line up with TRBD2. Trimming cost V 6 bases and J 2 bases; bases outside gene matches: 9. Germline V gene lookup returns CDR1 SEHNR and CDR2 FQNEAQ (reference sequence). The CDR3 runs 16 residues. The DNA for the CDR3 is TGTGCCAGCAGGGATCCGACTAGCGGATTCACAGATACGCAGTATTTT. It specifies CASRDPTSGFTDTQYF.

The chain links TRBV30 to TRBJ2-7; a weak D match, TRBD1 (6 bases). Germline V CDR1 and CDR2: GTSNPN, SVGIG (reference sequence). Between the trimmed V and J ends, which lost 2 bases and 6 bases, there was a span of 14 bases. The CDR3 spans 13 residues. This chain's CDR3 is CAWSMGASVEQYF. For the CDR3, the DNA is TGTGCCTGGAGTATGGGGGCTTCCGTCGAGCAGTACTTC.

This chain uses TRBV5-8 with TRBJ2-2; D is unclear. The CDR3 is 14 amino acids. Trimming took 0 bases from V and 1 from J, leaving 4 bases between them. The germline V gene has CDR1 SGHTS and CDR2 YDEGEE. The CDR3 reads CASSLGENTGELFF. The CDR3 bases are TGTGCCAGCAGCTTGGGAGAGAACACCGGGGAGCTGTTTTTT.

This chain uses TRBV11-3 with TRBJ1-5; unclear D gene. The CDR3 loop spans 17 amino acids. Trimming removed 8 bases from V and 6 bases from J, with 26 bases in between. The germline V gene has CDR1 SGHNT and CDR2 YENEEA. CDR3 sequence: CASSTMLLRWKVQPQHF. The CDR3 DNA sequence: TGTGCCAGCTCCACAATGTTACTCAGGTGGAAGGTTCAGCCCCAGCATTTT. Filled out from reference TRBV11-3 and TRBJ1-5, the complete variable domain reads EAGVVQSPRYKIIEKKQPVAFWCNPISGHNTLYWYLQNLGQGPELLIRYENEEAVDDSQLPKDRFSAERLKGVDSTLKIQPAELGDSAVYLCASSTMLLRWKVQPQHFGDGTRLSIL.

V gene TRBV6-5 combines with J gene TRBJ2-7, with TRBD2 identical over 9 bases. The V segment lost 7 bases and the J segment 4 bases; nucleotides outside the gene matches: 11. The CDR3 spans 15 residues. Germline V gene data show CDR1 as MNHEY and CDR2 as SVGAGI. CDR3 protein: CASKTKREAAYEQYF. In DNA form, the CDR3 reads TGTGCCAGCAAGACGAAGCGGGAGGCTGCTTACGAGCAGTACTTC.